The TCR beta chain under discussion was sequenced for a study of blood T cells in healthy people across ages. General study results and limits: Among long-lived donors, naive CD4+ cells were more numerous and diversity higher than in aged donors. PBMCs were not sorted, which prevented a conclusive comparison of naive versus antigen-experienced cells. Across the age range, TCR beta diversity per million T cells fell in a roughly linear way.

As to this clonotype: Its antigen is undetermined.

The V end lost 2 bases, the J end lost 2 bases, and 24 bases lay between the germline ends. This CDR3 region has 19 residues. Together with a sample-barcoded 5' primer, a J-beta primer mix was included in a second PCR lasting about 7 to 11 cycles. Via MiXCR, TCRdb re-called the 5' RACE reads, giving one row per CDR3 protein. The table has roughly 2 million distinct CDR3 sequences, 49% seen once. The clonotype comes from a woman between 35 and 50 years old in good health. The chain uses TRBV12-3 or TRBV12-4 and TRBJ2-5; tentative D call: TRBD1 (5 bases). The sample taken for sequencing was blood. The CDR3 nucleotides read TGTGCCAGCAGTTTACGGGCCCAGACAGATAAATATTCACAAGAGACCCAGTACTTC. This encodes CASSLRAQTDKYSQETQYF.